This entry lists 27 T cell receptor beta chains sequenced from one sample in a study of T cells in Graves' hyperthyroidism and ophthalmopathy. RNA transcripts yielded amplified TCR beta CDR3 regions. In the first-round RT-PCR of the TCR CDR3, the HTBI primer set was used. A single record per CDR3 protein comes from TCRdb applying MiXCR to the multiplex PCR reads. The sample has hundreds of thousands of distinct CDR3 sequences, about 45% seen once; the top ten hold more than 7%. The sequencing input was peripheral blood or thyroid tissue (not recorded which). These receptors were collected from an adult man with Graves' disease, either hyperthyroidism or ophthalmopathy (not recorded which).

This clonotype was counted many times. The genes are TRBV7-9 and TRBJ1-2; possibly TRBD1 for D (5 bases). CDR1 and CDR2 (germline): SEHNR, FQNEAQ (reference sequence). Between the trimmed V and J ends, which lost 0 bases and 8 bases, there was a span of 13 bases. The CDR3 loop spans 14 amino acids. The CDR3 here is CASSLAGGRGGYTF. CDR3 nucleotides: TGTGCCAGCAGCTTAGCCGGGGGACGGGGCGGCTACACCTTC.

This clonotype was observed a few times. J is TRBJ2-5 and V is TRBV19; 7 positions match TRBD2. The CDR3 totals 15 residues. V was pared by 4 bases and J by 2 bases, with 7 bases of the junction left unmatched. Germline V gives CDR1 LNHDA, CDR2 SQIVND (reference sequence). CDR3 in DNA: TGTGCCAGTAGTAGGGCTAGCGGAGTACAAGAGACCCAGTACTTC. This translates into CASSRASGVQETQYF.

The genes are TRBV5-1 and TRBJ2-7; D remains ambiguous. Germline V lookup: CDR1 SGHRS, CDR2 YFSETQ. Trimming left V 4 bases short and J 0 bases short, with 11 bases between. There are 14 residues in the CDR3. For the CDR3, the DNA is TGCGCCAGCAGCCAAGTTGGCACCTCCTACGAGCAGTACTTC. Translation: CASSQVGTSYEQYF. Full variable domain (rest looked up from reference TRBV5-1 and TRBJ2-7): KAGVTQTPRYLIKTRGQQVTLSCSPISGHRSVSWYQQTPGQGLQFLFEYFSETQRNKGNFPGRFSGRQFSNSRSEMNVSTLELGDSALYLCASSQVGTSYEQYFGPGTRLTVT.

This clonotype was picked up a small number of times. In nucleotides, the CDR3 is TGTGCCAGTAGTATAGTAGACCAGCCCCAGCATTTT. Protein: CASSIVDQPQHF. The V call is TRBV19, the J call TRBJ1-5; D is unclear. The CDR3 has 12 amino acids. V was cut by 1 base and J by 7 bases, with 5 bases left in between. In germline, CDR1 is LNHDA, CDR2 SQIVND (reference sequence).

V gene TRBV2 combines with J gene TRBJ2-2; D unresolved. CDR1 is SNHLY and CDR2 is FYNNEI in the germline V gene. The V end was cut by 0 bases, the J end by 8 bases, with 7 bases between. This CDR3 contains 13 residues. CDR3 DNA: TGTGCCAGCAGTGAAGCCGCGACAGGGGAGCTGTTTTTT. This translates into CASSEAATGELFF.

This chain links TRBV25-1 with TRBJ1-4; weak D call: TRBD1 (5 bases). The V gene lost 1 base and the J gene lost 7 bases, with 10 bases spanning the gap. The length of the CDR3 is 14 residues. Looked up from germline, CDR1 is MGHDK and CDR2 is SYGVNS. CDR3 sequence reads: CASSEWGVTEKLFF. Written as DNA, the CDR3 is TGTGCCAGCAGTGAATGGGGGGTAACTGAAAAACTGTTTTTT.

In this sample, this clonotype turned up a few times. This chain's CDR3 is CASSQQGFEKLFF. CDR3 nucleotide sequence: TGTGCCAGCAGCCAGCAGGGCTTCGAAAAACTGTTTTTT. This rearrangement joins TRBV9 to TRBJ1-4, with D possibly TRBD1 on 5 matching bases. Looked up from germline, CDR1 is SGDLS and CDR2 is YYNGEE. V was cut by 4 bases and J by 8 bases, with 12 bases left in between. CDR3 size: 13 residues. The variable domain in full, completed from reference TRBV9 and TRBJ1-4, reads DSGVTQTPKHLITATGQRVTLRCSPRSGDLSVYWYQQSLDQGLQFLIQYYNGEERAKGNILERFSAQQFPDLHSELNLSSLELGDSALYFCASSQQGFEKLFFGSGTQLSVL.

This sequence joins TRBV20-1 and TRBJ1-1; the match to TRBD1 covers 8 bases. The CDR3 covers 14 residues. V shed 4 bases, J shed 5 bases, and the junction held 9 bases outside the gene matches. Per the germline V gene, CDR1 is DFQATT and CDR2 is SNEGSKA (reference sequence). The CDR3 loop reads CSATNGQGITEAFF. The DNA for the CDR3 is TGCAGTGCTACGAATGGACAGGGAATAACTGAAGCTTTCTTT.

The sample holds a few counts of this clonotype. The chain combines TRBV7-9 with TRBJ1-4, with D possibly TRBD1 on 5 matching bases. The length of the CDR3 is 14 residues. CDR1 SEHNR and CDR2 FQNEAQ come from the germline V gene (reference sequence). The ends were cut back, 3 bases at V and 6 bases at J, with 11 bases in the middle. In nucleotides, the CDR3 is TGTGCCAGCAGCTTGATGAGGGGCGATGAAAAACTGTTTTTT. It encodes CASSLMRGDEKLFF.

The chain couples TRBV9 to TRBJ2-2; 13 bases agree with TRBD2. V gave up 3 bases and J gave up 4 bases; unmatched junction bases: 3. Looked up from germline, CDR1 is SGDLS and CDR2 is YYNGEE. This CDR3 has 16 amino acids. The CDR3 region is CASSGTSGRSTGELFF. In nucleotides, the CDR3 is TGTGCCAGCAGCGGGACTAGCGGGAGAAGCACCGGGGAGCTGTTTTTT.

This clonotype was picked up a small number of times. One end of the junction varies from germline; a read error may be responsible. This chain connects TRBV6-1 to TRBJ1-4, with D possibly matching TRBD1 (5 bases). Germline V lookup: CDR1 MNHNS, CDR2 SASEGT. The CDR3 length is 12 residues. The CDR3 coding sequence is TGTGCCATCAGTGAGGGACGAGAGAAACTGTTTTTT. Its translation is CAISEGREKLFF.

The chain has TRBV15 and TRBJ1-1, with 9 bases aligning to TRBD1. The CDR3 is 13 amino acids. The germline V gene encodes CDR1 LNHNV and CDR2 YYDKDF (reference sequence). The ends lost 4 bases at V and 6 bases at J; junction bases unmatched: 3. This chain's CDR3 is CATSTGTGSEAFF. The CDR3 coding sequence is TGTGCCACCAGCACCGGGACAGGGTCTGAAGCTTTCTTT.

This chain links TRBV7-8 with TRBJ2-5; the D is unclear. CDR3 length: 14 amino acids. V was trimmed by 1 base and J by 0 bases, leaving 6 bases between them. Germline V gene data show CDR1 as SGHVS and CDR2 as FQNEAQ. CDR3 bases: TGTGCCAGCAGCTTAGACGCGGACCAAGAGACCCAGTACTTC. As protein: CASSLDADQETQYF.

The chain combines TRBV20-1 with TRBJ1-1; D is ambiguous. The length of the CDR3 is 10 residues. Germline loops: CDR1 DFQATT, CDR2 SNEGSKA (reference sequence). V was shortened by 6 bases and J by 14 bases, with 16 bases between the two germline ends. The CDR3 region is CSAKGEVLFF. The CDR3 region has the DNA TGCAGTGCAAAGGGCGAGGTATTATTCTTT.

This clonotype has just a few counts. V and J are TRBV19 and TRBJ1-5; 11 bases agree with TRBD1. V lost 3 bases to trimming and J lost 7 bases; unmatched junction nucleotides: 5. The germline CDR1 and CDR2 sequences are LNHDA and SQIVND (reference sequence). This CDR3 has 15 amino acids. CDR3: CASSIAGTGGQPQHF. The CDR3 DNA is TGTGCCAGTAGTATCGCCGGGACAGGGGGACAGCCCCAGCATTTT.

This clonotype occurred many times. J is TRBJ2-2 and V is TRBV24-1, with D possibly matching TRBD1 (6 bases). The germline V and J ends were trimmed by 0 bases and 1 base, with 8 bases remaining between them. Germline CDR1 is KGHDR and CDR2 is SFDVKD. This CDR3 has 16 residues. The CDR3 DNA follows: TGTGCCACCAGTGATTTGTCACAGGGGAACACCGGGGAGCTGTTTTTT. Residues: CATSDLSQGNTGELFF.

Concerning this clonotype itself: Given a much more abundant clone one base away, this may be a read error. The chain recombines TRBV12-3 or TRBV12-4 with TRBJ1-1, with D possibly TRBD1 on 6 matching bases. Trimming removed 6 bases from V and 4 bases from J, with 15 bases in between. This CDR3 spans 14 amino acids. The CDR3 reads CASSAGARGTEAFF. The CDR3 DNA reads as TGTGCCAGCAGCGCAGGGGCCCGGGGCACTGAAGCTTTCTTT.

The gene calls are TRBV29-1 and TRBJ2-5; 9 nucleotides align to TRBD1. This CDR3 comprises 13 residues. After removal of 8 bases from V and 11 bases from J, the junction contained 15 bases not matched to a gene. The germline V gene has CDR1 SQVTM and CDR2 ANQGSEA. CDR3 in amino acids: CSFTRGTGMAQYF. The CDR3 DNA reads as TGCAGCTTTACCAGGGGGACAGGGATGGCTCAGTACTTC.

Note on this clonotype: Just one base apart from a much larger clone, this may be a read error. The rearrangement uses TRBV29-1 and TRBJ1-3, with TRBD1 as a possible D gene (5 bases). Germline loops: CDR1 SQVTM, CDR2 ANQGSEA. CDR3 length: 13 residues. This chain's CDR3 is CSVEPGVGNTVYF. CDR3 DNA sequence: TGCAGCGTTGAACCGGGGGTTGGAAACACCGTATATTTT.

This clonotype was seen many times. V gene TRBV7-8 combines with J gene TRBJ1-6, with 8 bases lining up with TRBD1. The germline gives CDR1 SGHVS, CDR2 FQNEAQ. V lost 1 base, J lost 8 bases, and 7 bases stayed unmatched. The CDR3 has 16 amino acids. CDR3 loop: CASSLGQGPSYSPLHF. CDR3 sequence (DNA): TGTGCCAGCAGCTTAGGACAGGGGCCATCCTATTCACCCCTCCACTTT.

This clonotype was seen more than once but under ten times. A read error may produce the germline difference seen at one junction end. The V gene is TRBV7-3, the J gene TRBJ2-7, with D tentatively TRBD1 (6 bases). The length of the CDR3 is 15 residues. From germline, CDR1 is SGHTA and CDR2 FQGTGA. The CDR3 loop reads CASSLMDSHPYEQYF. The CDR3 DNA follows: TGTGCCAGCAGTTTAATGGACAGCCATCCCTACGAGCAGTACTTC.

This clonotype was observed at least ten times. The J gene is TRBJ1-2, the V gene TRBV7-9, with D maybe TRBD1 (6 bases). V gave up 0 bases and J gave up 4 bases, with 12 bases separating them. The CDR3 consists of 15 residues. Germline lookup yields CDR1 SEHNR and CDR2 FQNEAQ (reference sequence). The CDR3 sequence is CASSLAAGDFYGYTF. The CDR3, as DNA: TGTGCCAGCAGCTTAGCGGCAGGGGATTTCTATGGCTACACCTTC.

The V gene is TRBV19, the J gene TRBJ1-1, with D tentatively TRBD1 (5 bases). The germline gives CDR1 LNHDA, CDR2 SQIVND (reference sequence). The V and J ends lost 1 base and 4 bases respectively, with 13 bases between them. The CDR3 runs 15 residues. CDR3 sequence: CASSIVGTSSTEAFF. In DNA form, the CDR3 reads TGTGCCAGTAGTATAGTAGGGACGTCGTCCACTGAAGCTTTCTTT.

The rearrangement uses TRBV6-1 and TRBJ1-6; 7 bases align to TRBD1. The V gene's germline CDR1 is MNHNS and CDR2 SASEGT. The length of the CDR3 is 17 residues. The V and J ends lost 5 bases and 3 bases, in that order; junction bases with no gene match: 10. CDR3 bases: TGTGCCAGCAGTCGAATCGGACAGGTAGACTATAATTCACCCCTCCACTTT. This sequence encodes CASSRIGQVDYNSPLHF.

This clonotype was detected ten times or more. V gene TRBV7-2 combines with J gene TRBJ1-2; the match to TRBD1 covers 10 bases. V was pared by 8 bases and J by 8 bases, with 14 bases of the junction left unmatched. CDR3 length: 15 residues. CDR1 and CDR2 from the germline V gene are SGHTA and FQGNSA. The CDR3 region has the DNA TGTGCCAGCTCCCATGACAGGGGGCAAGGGGAAGGCTACACCTTC. This encodes CASSHDRGQGEGYTF.

The sample holds many counts of this clonotype. DNA for the CDR3: TGTGCCAGCAGTTCCGGACTAAGGGGGGAGACCCAGTACTTC. Its translation: CASSSGLRGETQYF. This chain joins TRBV7-9 and TRBJ2-5; D is possibly TRBD1 or TRBD2 (6 bases each). This CDR3 comprises 14 residues. Germline V lookup: CDR1 SEHNR, CDR2 FQNEAQ (reference sequence). Between the trimmed V and J ends, which lost 6 bases and 5 bases, there was a span of 16 bases. The whole variable domain, filled in from reference TRBV7-9 and TRBJ2-5, reads DTGVSQNPRHKITKRGQNVTFRCDPISEHNRLYWYRQTLGQGPEFLTYFQNEAQLEKSRLLSDRFSAERPKGSFSTLEIQRTEQGDSAMYLCASSSGLRGETQYFGPGTRLLVL.

With respect to this clonotype: A read error may account for a junction end that differs from germline. V is TRBV10-2 and J is TRBJ2-7; D gene uncertain. Germline lookup yields CDR1 WSHSY and CDR2 SAAADI. The CDR3 runs 14 residues. CDR3 in DNA: TGTGCCAGCAGACTCGGACCAAAACCCTACGAGCAGTACTTC. Amino acids: CASRLGPKPYEQYF.